This T cell receptor (beta chain) came from a study of blood T cells in healthy people across ages. Combining a sample-barcoded 5' primer with a J-beta primer mix, a second PCR ran for about 7 to 11 cycles. TCRdb itself ran the 5' RACE reads through MiXCR, one entry per CDR3 protein. This sample has about 720,000 distinct CDR3 sequences, with 22% found just once. This clonotype has only one observation. Its antigen remains unidentified. Per germline, CDR1 KGHDR and CDR2 SFDVKD. The trim removed 0 bases at V and 5 bases at J, leaving 6 bases unmatched. This CDR3 is built from 16 residues. General study results and limits: It was the long-lived donors that had more naive CD4+ cells and higher diversity than aged donors.

In terms of origin and age, donors were healthy Caucasian individuals from Russia aged about 6 to 90. The sequence was obtained from a man in his 70s in good health. Sequencing was performed on blood. The chain has TRBV24-1 and TRBJ2-3; 8 bases align to TRBD2. The CDR3 sequence is CATSDLSRGGQDTQYF. The CDR3 region has the DNA TGTGCCACCAGTGATTTGAGTCGGGGGGGCCAAGATACGCAGTATTTT.